This T cell receptor beta chain stems from a study of blood T cell repertoires in COVID-19. Assay used: immunoSEQ multiplex PCR; TCRdb lists only in-frame clones, some missing. The sample has 120,000 to 150,000 clones, approximately 89% seen once. With V trimmed by 2 bases and J by 3 bases, 2 bases remained unmatched. The CDR3 is made up of 14 amino acids. Germline V gives CDR1 KGHSH, CDR2 LQKENI. This chain joins TRBV18 and TRBJ1-2, with 8 bases matching TRBD1. This clonotype was sampled from a human donor in a cohort sampled during active COVID-19. Material for sequencing was peripheral blood. This CDR3 is CASSPGQGDYGYTF. The CDR3 DNA reads as TGTGCCAGCTCACCAGGACAGGGCGACTATGGCTACACCTTC.